A single sample is the source of the 21 T cell receptor beta chains below, sequenced in a study of monozygotic twins with inflammatory bowel disease. Reanalyzing the 5' RACE reads, TCRdb keeps one entry per CDR3 protein, without DNA. In all, the sample yields about 380,000 distinct CDR3 sequences. Source material: blood. The source of these receptors is a human donor with ulcerative colitis or Crohn's disease, or a healthy co-twin of an affected twin (not recorded which).

This chain uses TRBV15 with TRBJ1-5; without DNA, the TCRdb call of TRBD1 cannot be checked. CDR3 length equals 14 residues. Germline CDR1 reads LNHNV; CDR2 reads YYDKDF (reference sequence). The CDR3 is CATSRDTGGQPQHF.

The chain employs TRBV20-1 and TRBJ2-4; the TRBD1 assignment by TCRdb is unverifiable without DNA. CDR3 length equals 14 residues. Germline CDR1 and CDR2: DFQATT and SNEGSKA (reference sequence). CDR3 protein: CSASDNRGLSMQYF.

The chain employs TRBV7-3 and TRBJ2-3; TCRdb's D call, TRBD1, is unchecked because there is no DNA. The CDR3 totals 15 residues. Germline V gene sequence: CDR1 SGHTA, CDR2 FQGTGA. The chain's CDR3 is CASSFRGGFTDTQYF.

The CDR3 is CASSSMGGGFTDTQYF. The rearrangement links TRBV11-2 to TRBJ2-3; TCRdb gives TRBD2 as the D gene, but with no DNA this cannot be confirmed. Germline V gives CDR1 SGHAT, CDR2 FQNNGV. The CDR3 is 16 amino acids.

This chain links TRBV6-5 with TRBJ1-1; TCRdb's assignment of TRBD1 cannot be checked, as there is no DNA. The CDR3 totals 12 residues. CDR1 is MNHEY, CDR2 SVGAGI, per germline. The chain's CDR3 is CASSYSTGEAFF.

V is TRBV11-2 and J is TRBJ2-3; TCRdb's D gene call, TRBD2, goes unchecked for lack of DNA. The CDR3 covers 15 residues. Germline V gives CDR1 SGHAT, CDR2 FQNNGV. Here the CDR3 reads CASRFTSGVTDTQYF.

The chain combines TRBV3-1 with TRBJ1-2. Germline V gene sequence: CDR1 LGHDT, CDR2 YNNKEL (reference sequence). This CDR3 is 15 amino acids long. The CDR3 spells CASSQLLQANYGYTF.

The V call is TRBV4-2, the J call TRBJ1-4. The CDR3 loop spans 14 amino acids. Germline values: CDR1 LGHNA, CDR2 YNFKEQ. The CDR3 sequence: CASSKQRGNEKLFF.

The rearrangement links TRBV6-1 to TRBJ2-5; the D call of TRBD2 rests on TCRdb alone, since no DNA is present to check it. The germline V gene has CDR1 MNHNS and CDR2 SASEGT. CDR3 size: 16 residues. This CDR3 is CASSHGLAGGRETQYF.

V and J are TRBV7-9 and TRBJ2-1; TCRdb gives TRBD1 as the D gene, but with no DNA this cannot be confirmed. The CDR3 runs 15 residues. From germline, CDR1 is SEHNR and CDR2 FQNEAQ (reference sequence). The CDR3 is CASSFTGASYNEQFF.

The rearrangement links TRBV9 to TRBJ2-3; the TCRdb D gene call, TRBD1, has no DNA to confirm it. The CDR3 length is 11 residues. Germline V gene lookup returns CDR1 SGDLS and CDR2 YYNGEE. CDR3 protein: CASSGADTQYF.

The V call is TRBV2, the J call TRBJ2-5; no DNA is available, so the TRBD1 call from TCRdb remains unchecked. Germline values: CDR1 SNHLY, CDR2 FYNNEI. This CDR3 has 12 amino acids. The CDR3 reads CASSLRVRTQYF.

The chain employs TRBV7-9 and TRBJ2-7. Germline-derived CDR1 and CDR2 are SEHNR and FQNEAQ (reference sequence). The length of the CDR3 is 12 residues. CDR3 sequence: CASSFPYSEQYF.

The chain employs TRBV19 and TRBJ2-1. This CDR3 comprises 11 residues. Germline V gene data show CDR1 as LNHDA and CDR2 as SQIVND (reference sequence). CDR3 amino acids: CAKPVYNEQFF.

The V call is TRBV5-1, the J call TRBJ2-3; there is no DNA to check the TCRdb D call of TRBD2. This CDR3 has 16 amino acids. Germline CDR1 is SGHRS and CDR2 is YFSETQ. The CDR3 reads CASSLGLAGGSDTQYF.

The chain employs TRBV19 and TRBJ1-1; the TCRdb D gene call, TRBD1, has no DNA to confirm it. The CDR3 extends over 15 amino acids. The germline V gene encodes CDR1 LNHDA and CDR2 SQIVND (reference sequence). The CDR3 loop is CASSFSTGGNTEAFF.

The chain joins TRBV3-1 to TRBJ2-1; TCRdb reports TRBD2, a call that lacks DNA to check it against. The CDR3 contains 13 residues. In germline, CDR1 is LGHDT, CDR2 YNNKEL (reference sequence). The CDR3 region is CASSQAEGDEQFF.

The J gene is TRBJ2-7, the V gene TRBV12-3 or TRBV12-4; TCRdb's D gene call, TRBD1, goes unchecked for lack of DNA. This CDR3 has 15 residues. The CDR3 loop is CASTLGDRVKYEQYF.

The chain has TRBV7-9 and TRBJ1-2. The CDR3 consists of 17 residues. Germline V lookup: CDR1 SEHNR, CDR2 FQNEAQ (reference sequence). The CDR3 here is CASSLVFLREWNYGYTF.

The V call is TRBV9, the J call TRBJ1-2; no DNA is available, so the TRBD1 call from TCRdb remains unchecked. Germline assignment: CDR1 SGDLS and CDR2 YYNGEE. The CDR3 consists of 16 residues. The chain's CDR3 is CASSVDPGAASYGYTF.

This chain connects TRBV5-1 to TRBJ2-7; TCRdb selects TRBD1, and the lack of DNA leaves this call unchecked. The germline gives CDR1 SGHRS, CDR2 YFSETQ. The CDR3 spans 13 residues. The CDR3 is CASSPPGKGGQYF.